This TCR beta chain was documented in a study of T cell responses to AZD1222 COVID-19 vaccine. Turning to the study itself: Second doses were pooled across both intervals (about 4 or about 12 weeks). Findings and caveats of the study: Dominant at 160-218 and 743-854, vaccine-associated CD4 TCRs also spanned spike. Reports indicate that nearly half of spike-specific TCRs are directed at unmutated variant regions. The number of AZD1222 recipients seropositive at baseline was only five or six.

The germline CDR1 and CDR2 sequences are SEHNR and FQNEAQ (reference sequence). This CDR3 has 16 residues. Trimming removed 5 bases from V and 0 bases from J, with 14 bases in between. Of note for this clone: Its antigen is as yet unknown.

The data were produced by immunoSEQ multiplex PCR, yet TCRdb's version contains in-frame clones alone and is incomplete. Among 98,000 or so clones listed, 89% were seen once. The material sequenced was peripheral blood, taken on day 0 of AZD1222 vaccination. This sequence was found in an adult in good health. This chain uses TRBV7-9 with TRBJ2-4; TRBD1 is a possible D gene (5 bases). In nucleotides, the CDR3 is TGTGCCAGCAGCCAACAGGTTGCCCTAGCCAAAAACATTCAGTACTTC. It codes for CASSQQVALAKNIQYF.